Listed here are 12 T cell receptor beta chains from one sample, sequenced in a study of regulatory T cells in long-lasting Graves disease (dated by TCRdb to the early 2020s). The meaning of the sample's time point label: newly diagnosed GD, antithyroid drugs for less than 3 months. For both TCR sequencing and RNA sequencing, RNA was extracted from PBMCs using TRIzol. Receptor amplification or capture employed multiplex PCR. Sequencing was carried out with an Illumina HiSeq 4000. To build TCR beta libraries, CDR3 regions were amplified by Arm-PCR using iRepertoire HTBI primers. TCRdb took the public reads, trimmed them with fastp at Q25, ran MiXCR for clone calling and kept in-frame beta chains. Entries are consolidated by CDR3 protein sequence, retaining the most common genes and DNA. The sample yields 400,000 to 550,000 distinct CDR3 sequences; 15% were counted once. Jointly, the top ten make up 16% of the sample.

This sample also belongs to another study, concerning T cells in Graves' hyperthyroidism and ophthalmopathy.

The input for sequencing was peripheral blood mononuclear cells (PBMCs), taken at new diagnosis, from a patient treated with antithyroid drugs. The source is a woman aged 25 to 39 with Graves disease. Donor details come from another sample of the same person, matched by shared clones.

The DNA for the CDR3 is TGTGCCAGCAGTCTCCGGCGACTAGCGGGAGACACAGATACGCAGTATTTT. It encodes CASSLRRLAGDTDTQYF. The chain uses TRBV28 and TRBJ2-3; 12 nucleotides match TRBD2. The CDR3 has 17 amino acids. V trimming: 5 bases; J trimming: 2 bases; junction bases outside the gene matches: 8. CDR1 is MDHEN, CDR2 SYDVKM, per germline.

This clonotype was counted ten times or more. The gene calls are TRBV6-1 and TRBJ2-5, with D tentatively TRBD1 (6 bases). V was cut by 7 bases and J by 0 bases, with 12 bases left in between. Germline lookup yields CDR1 MNHNS and CDR2 SASEGT. This CDR3 is built from 14 residues. The CDR3 region is CASILGHYQETQYF. DNA of the CDR3: TGTGCCAGCATTCTGGGACACTACCAAGAGACCCAGTACTTC.

This clonotype appeared a single time. This chain links TRBV11-2 with TRBJ1-5; tentative D call: TRBD1 (6 bases). CDR1 is SGHAT and CDR2 is FQNNGV in the germline V gene. Trimming took off 5 bases at V and 2 bases at J, with 13 bases between the two ends. The CDR3 extends over 15 amino acids. In DNA, the CDR3 is TGTGCCAGCAGCCCCGGGACAACTGGCAATCAGCCCCAGCATTTT. Translating it yields CASSPGTTGNQPQHF. Based on the CDR3 plus reference TRBV11-2 and TRBJ1-5, the full variable domain is EAGVAQSPRYKIIEKRQSVAFWCNPISGHATLYWYQQILGQGPKLLIQFQNNGVVDDSQLPKDRFSAERLKGVDSTLKIQPAKLEDSAVYLCASSPGTTGNQPQHFGDGTRLSIL.

The chain joins TRBV14 to TRBJ2-7, with 7 bases aligning to TRBD1. Germline CDR1 reads SGHDN; CDR2 reads FVKESK. The J segment lost 2 bases and the V segment lost 5 bases, leaving 6 bases of the junction unmatched. The CDR3 has 14 residues. CDR3 bases: TGTGCCAGCAGCGATTGGGACAGTCCCTACGAGCAGTACTTC. As protein: CASSDWDSPYEQYF.

This clonotype appeared a few times. This chain connects TRBV6-1 to TRBJ2-3; 8 bases agree with TRBD2. The J call may be mistaken, given a closer DNA end match to TRBJ2-5. CDR3 length: 13 amino acids. Germline V gene data show CDR1 as MNHNS and CDR2 as SASEGT. The CDR3 coding sequence is TGTGCCAGCAGGGGAGCGGGAGTAGAGACCCAGTACTTC. This gives the protein CASRGAGVETQYF.

This clonotype came up many times. This sequence joins TRBV15 and TRBJ2-1; a weak D match, TRBD1 (6 bases). V lost 7 bases, J lost 5 bases, and 15 bases lay in between. The CDR3 is 14 residues long. The germline V gene has CDR1 LNHNV and CDR2 YYDKDF (reference sequence). CDR3 sequence (DNA): TGTGCCACCACCGCAGGGGCGGACCACAATGAGCAGTTCTTC. It is translated as CATTAGADHNEQFF. The full variable domain, in which reference TRBV15 and TRBJ2-1 provide the parts outside the CDR3, is DAMVIQNPRYQVTQFGKPVTLSCSQTLNHNVMYWYQQKSSQAPKLLFHYYDKDFNNEADTPDNFQSRRPNTSFCFLDIRSPGLGDTAMYLCATTAGADHNEQFFGPGTRLTVL.

The rearrangement joins TRBV7-8 to TRBJ2-1; 7 bases are a match to TRBD2. Germline V lookup: CDR1 SGHVS, CDR2 FQNEAQ. J gave up 0 bases and V 1 base, and 9 bases lay outside the gene matches. This CDR3 is 18 amino acids long. CDR3 in DNA: TGTGCCAGCAGCTTAGGCGGGAGATGGGAGCTCTCCTACAATGAGCAGTTCTTC. Residues: CASSLGGRWELSYNEQFF.

The chain recombines TRBV12-3 or TRBV12-4 with TRBJ1-3, with a tentative D call TRBD1 (5 bases). The CDR3 has 14 residues. V lost 3 bases and J lost 3, with 9 bases in between. This CDR3 reads CASSFWGVGNTIYF. The CDR3 DNA follows: TGTGCCAGCAGTTTTTGGGGGGTTGGAAACACCATATATTTT.

Regarding this clonotype: This may be a read error: a much more frequent sequence differs by one nucleotide. The CDR3 carries no conserved terminal phenylalanine or tryptophan, so it likely arises from a read error. The chain has TRBV13 and TRBJ2-5; 10 nucleotides align to TRBD1. CDR3 length equals 15 residues. Unmatched junction bases numbered 7, after V lost 5 bases and J lost 4 bases. Per germline, CDR1 PRHDT and CDR2 FYEKMQ (reference sequence). The CDR3 region has the DNA TGTGCCAGCAGCCCCGGACAGGGGGTTCGAGAGACCCAGTACTCC. Amino acid sequence: CASSPGQGVRETQYS.

In its sample, this clonotype was seen many times. For the CDR3, the DNA is TGTGCCAGCAGCTTATTAGTAGCGGGAGGGGAGCAGTTCTTC. It encodes CASSLLVAGGEQFF. This chain links TRBV7-9 with TRBJ2-1; 11 bases agree with TRBD2. V lost 2 bases, J lost 10 bases, and 4 bases stayed unmatched. The CDR3 covers 14 residues. Germline CDR1 and CDR2: SEHNR and FQNEAQ (reference sequence).

As for this clonotype: A far larger clone is one base from this, pointing to a likely read error. The chain carries TRBV13 and TRBJ2-7; no firm D call. Trimming removed 8 bases at V and 6 bases at J, with 14 bases between. The CDR3 length is 12 residues. Germline V gives CDR1 PRHDT, CDR2 FYEKMQ (reference sequence). CDR3 sequence (DNA): TGTGCCAGCGGTGAAGACCCCAGCGAGCAGTACTTC. This encodes CASGEDPSEQYF.

This clonotype was recorded many times. The chain links TRBV12-3 or TRBV12-4 to TRBJ1-5; 8 bases line up with TRBD1. After removal of 7 bases from V and 0 bases from J, the junction contained 8 bases not matched to a gene. There are 16 residues in the CDR3. The CDR3 region is CASTYLTGDSNQPQHF. The CDR3 bases are TGTGCCAGCACCTATTTGACAGGGGATAGCAATCAGCCCCAGCATTTT.